The source of this T cell receptor (beta chain) is a study of CD8+CD57+ T cells in acquired aplastic anemia (dated by TCRdb to 2017 to 2018). About the study as a whole: DNA extracted from sorted CD4+ and CD8+ cells had a mean of around 3 ug, with a range of roughly 0.19 to 27.4 ug. CD8+CD57+ expansion was defined as frequency above the mean frequency observed in healthy subjects. Points the paper makes about the study in general: Patients and healthy controls showed no significant difference in CD8+ Simpson's diversity (P=0.060). Some 30 CD8+ CDR3 sequences were shared between patients and controls but appeared highly expressed in patients and within their immunodominant clones.

The V end gives up 7 bases and the J end 8 bases, leaving 8 bases in the junction not matched to a gene. The CDR3 spans 13 amino acids, including both terminal residues. The only DNA kept is the CDR3, 39 bases in frame from the first base. CDR1 and CDR2, per the germline V gene, are SNHLY and FYNNEI. Points on this clonotype: It lacks a known antigen. This likely comes from a read error, as the CDR3 has no conserved phenylalanine or tryptophan at its end.

Profiling of TCR beta VDJ combinations and CDR3 sequences used genomic DNA as the template. An Illumina HiSeq 2000 was the platform used for TCR repertoire sequencing. The paper's data handling went like this. TRBV/TRBJ rearrangement plots, CDR3 size and DJ length profiles, and Simpson's diversity index were used to assess repertoires. The most abundant DNA sequence in the deep sequencing data was taken as the immunodominant clone. CDR3 amino acid sequences were screened for sharing across subjects and were compared with published repertoires and the VDJdb database. The raw public reads went through TCRdb reprocessing: fastp at Q25, MiXCR clone calling, in-frame beta chains kept. Each CDR3 protein appears once, grouped with its most common genes and DNA. The V and J calls reflect TCRdb's pipeline rather than the authors' work. The sample table records a few hundred thousand distinct CDR3 sequences; roughly 53% of these occur just once. The leading ten clones occupy about 20% of the sample.

The patients picked for sequencing were ones in whom flow cytometry had shown an expansion of CD8+CD57+ cells. Every patient had a diagnosis of severe acquired aplastic anemia based on International Study of Aplastic Anemia and Agranulocytosis and Camitta criteria. No patient had received any therapy when blood was sampled. In the study, sorted CD4+ and CD8+ blood T cells from patients with severe aplastic anemia and from healthy subjects underwent deep sequencing of TCR repertoires. In the USA, patient enrollment took place under clinicaltrials.gov protocols 00001620, 01623167, 00001397, 00071045, 00081523 and 00961064. Ficoll-Paque density gradient centrifugation was used to isolate peripheral blood mononuclear cells. CD4+ and CD8+ T cells were sorted by FACS or magnetic beads before DNA extraction.

The sequencing input was sorted CD4+, CD8+, or CD8+CD57+ T cells (not recorded which) from PBMCs. The sequence is built from TRBV2 and TRBJ1-5, and 7 junctional nucleotides match TRBD1. The sequence derives from a human donor with aplastic anemia. In nucleotide form, the sequence is TGTGCCAGCATTGAGACAGGGCCTAAGCCCCAGCATCTT. Its amino acids are CASIETGPKPQHL.